The subject of this entry is one T cell receptor beta chain. Its specificity is unknown. This record belongs to a study of cytomegalovirus exposure and HLA in healthy donors. General study points: Sequences of the TCR beta chain were said to predict the HLA-A and HLA-B alleles of most subjects accurately. Presence/absence analyses supposed approximately even sequencing depth among donors.

The CDR3 has 13 residues. Germline-derived CDR1 and CDR2 are SGHRS and YFSETQ. The V end was cut by 2 bases, the J end by 1 base, with 6 bases between. The PCR was carried out with 60 Vbeta primers and 13 Jbeta primers. TCRdb's copy holds only in-frame clones and misses some; the assay was immunoSEQ multiplex PCR. The sample lists roughly 95,000 clones, 76% occurring once. The sample taken for sequencing was PBMCs. This sequence joins TRBV5-1 and TRBJ1-2; D call uncertain. The sequence derives from a man aged 30-40 years in good health and CMV-seropositive. The CDR3: CASSFPDNYGYTF. Here the CDR3 DNA reads TGCGCCAGCAGCTTTCCAGATAACTATGGCTACACCTTC.